This T cell receptor (beta chain) was identified during a study of early T cells in non-severe SARS-CoV-2 infection. Turning to the study itself: Sequencing used unsorted whole-blood bulk RNA, so chains lack pairing. Study-wide results and limits: In VDJdb matching, anti-spike CD8 responses were favored while private and CD4 specificities went missing.

Unique molecular identifiers were added to individual cDNA molecules. TCRdb recomputed calls from the 5' RACE reads with MiXCR, one row per CDR3 protein. This sample has approximately 98,000 distinct CDR3 sequences, with around 10% found just once. J lost 6 bases, V lost 9 bases, and 8 bases had no gene match. Germline V gives CDR1 ENHRY, CDR2 SYGVKD. CDR3 length equals 12 residues. Comments on this clonotype: What it binds is not known.

Source material: whole blood. This clonotype originated in an adult who was a healthcare worker with PCR-confirmed SARS-CoV-2 infection or an uninfected control (not recorded which). The V call is TRBV10-3, the J call TRBJ2-7; TRBD1 aligns across 7 bases. The CDR3 sequence is CAIRDSGGEQYF. Written as DNA, the CDR3 is TGTGCCATTCGGGACAGTGGAGGCGAGCAGTACTTC.